The 27 T cell receptor beta chains in this list originate from one sample, sequenced in a study of CD8+CD57+ T cells in acquired aplastic anemia. Genomic DNA, serving as template, underwent TCR beta VDJ and CDR3 profiling. A single record per CDR3 protein comes from TCRdb applying MiXCR to the reads. The sample yields some 160,000 distinct CDR3 sequences, roughly 48% seen once. In patients chosen for sequencing, flow cytometry had shown CD8+CD57+ cell expansion. The sample comprised sorted CD4+, CD8+, or CD8+CD57+ T cells (not recorded which) from PBMCs. Every receptor here comes from a human donor with aplastic anemia.

A note on this clonotype: The limits of the CDR3 on the DNA are not certain, so only TCRdb's listed CDR3 is given. The rearrangement joins TRBV11-1 to TRBJ2-5; the D call in the table, TRBD2, was not verified against the DNA. Ends included, the CDR3 has 18 residues. Germline V gene sequence: CDR1 SGHAT, CDR2 FQDESV (reference sequence). CDR3 loop: CASSFYICSAPTQETQYF.

This clonotype was found many times. V usage is TRBV7-2 and J usage is TRBJ1-1; 8 bases agree with TRBD1. Trimming removed 5 bases from V and 4 bases from J; junction bases left unmatched: 6. Germline assignment: CDR1 SGHTA and CDR2 FQGNSA. This CDR3 is 14 amino acids long. Here the CDR3 reads CASSTQGEGTEAFF. For the CDR3, the DNA is TGTGCCAGCAGCACACAGGGGGAAGGCACTGAAGCTTTCTTT.

This clonotype was seen more than once but under ten times. The chain couples TRBV15 to TRBJ2-7; 7 bases map to TRBD2. CDR3 size: 14 residues. Trimming took 1 base from V and 2 from J; bases not matched to a gene: 2. Germline assignment: CDR1 LNHNV and CDR2 YYDKDF (reference sequence). The CDR3: CATSRASGPYEQYF. The DNA of the CDR3 is TGTGCCACCAGCAGAGCTAGCGGTCCCTACGAGCAGTACTTC. Filled out from reference TRBV15 and TRBJ2-7, the complete variable domain reads DAMVIQNPRYQVTQFGKPVTLSCSQTLNHNVMYWYQQKSSQAPKLLFHYYDKDFNNEADTPDNFQSRRPNTSFCFLDIRSPGLGDTAMYLCATSRASGPYEQYFGPGTRLTVT.

This clonotype was observed a few times. This chain connects TRBV7-2 to TRBJ2-5; 11 positions match TRBD2. The CDR3 has 15 amino acids. Germline CDR1 is SGHTA and CDR2 is FQGNSA. With V trimmed by 5 bases and J by 5 bases, 7 bases remained unmatched. The CDR3 loop reads CASSTYSGRGETQYF. The CDR3 DNA reads TGTGCCAGCAGCACGTATAGCGGGAGGGGCGAGACCCAGTACTTC.

V and J are TRBV19 and TRBJ2-5; D perhaps matches TRBD1 (6 bases). Germline CDR1 reads LNHDA; CDR2 reads SQIVND (reference sequence). The germline V and J ends were trimmed by 11 bases and 4 bases, with 20 bases remaining between them. The CDR3 runs to 14 residues. The CDR3 protein is CASLRPGVGETQYF. CDR3 bases: TGTGCCTCCCTCCGACCAGGGGTGGGAGAGACCCAGTACTTC.

This chain connects TRBV6-1 to TRBJ2-3; D remains ambiguous. The J call may be wrong; the DNA end is better matched by TRBJ1-5. The CDR3 contains 11 residues. Germline lookup yields CDR1 MNHNS and CDR2 SASEGT. The CDR3 region has the DNA TGTGCCAGCGGGTTTGAGGATACGCAGCATTTT. It codes for CASGFEDTQHF.

This clonotype was found many times. V is TRBV20-1 and J is TRBJ2-1; TRBD2 matches 11 bases. The CDR3 runs 17 residues. Unmatched junction bases numbered 12, after V lost 5 bases and J lost 3 bases. CDR1 and CDR2 (germline): DFQATT, SNEGSKA (reference sequence). The CDR3 DNA reads as TGCAGTGCTTCAACTAGCGGGAGCCCCGATGGCTACAATGAGCAGTTCTTC. This sequence encodes CSASTSGSPDGYNEQFF.

The genes are TRBV11-1 and TRBJ1-5; TRBD1 is a possible D gene (5 bases). The CDR3 has 18 amino acids. V was pared by 5 bases and J by 5 bases, with 25 bases between. Germline lookup yields CDR1 SGHAT and CDR2 FQDESV (reference sequence). CDR3 amino acids: CASSAGRLDPWPYQPQHF. CDR3 coding DNA: TGTGCCAGCAGCGCGGGACGGTTGGACCCTTGGCCGTATCAGCCCCAGCATTTT.

The CDR3 spells CASSPGQGISPGNTIYF. CDR3 DNA sequence: TGTGCCAGTAGCCCGGGACAGGGAATTTCTCCTGGAAACACCATATATTTT. The V gene is TRBV19, the J gene TRBJ1-3; 9 bases line up with TRBD1. Trimming at V came to 6 bases and at J to 2 bases, leaving 11 bases not matched to a gene. Germline values: CDR1 LNHDA, CDR2 SQIVND (reference sequence). The CDR3 totals 17 residues.

The gene calls are TRBV20-1 and TRBJ2-7, with a weak D call TRBD1 (5 bases). The germline V gene has CDR1 DFQATT and CDR2 SNEGSKA (reference sequence). Trimming took 1 base from V and 3 from J, leaving 13 bases between them. The CDR3 runs 14 residues. CDR3 sequence: CSARVPAGNYEQYF. In nucleotides, the CDR3 is TGCAGTGCTAGAGTTCCGGCAGGGAACTACGAGCAGTACTTC.

Many counts were recorded for this clonotype. The genes are TRBV7-2 and TRBJ1-2; TRBD1 aligns across 11 bases. The CDR3 contains 17 residues. V dropped 5 bases and J dropped 4; count of bases not matched to a gene: 12. Per the germline V gene, CDR1 is SGHTA and CDR2 is FQGNSA. CDR3 sequence: CASSGHRDRGIRYGYTF. CDR3 nucleotide sequence: TGTGCCAGCAGCGGGCACCGGGACAGGGGGATTCGCTATGGCTACACCTTC.

This chain's CDR3 is CASSHRRENTEAFF. The CDR3 nucleotides read TGCGCCAGCAGCCATAGGAGGGAGAACACTGAAGCTTTCTTT. The V and J genes are TRBV4-3 and TRBJ1-1; D call uncertain. Trimming cost V 3 bases and J 1 base, with 9 bases left between them. Germline CDR1 and CDR2: LGHNA and YSLEER. The CDR3 has 14 residues.

This clonotype was recorded at least ten times. The chain uses TRBV5-1 and TRBJ2-7, with TRBD2 matching 8 bases. V lost 0 bases and J lost 0; bases outside the gene matches: 5. Germline CDR1 SGHRS, CDR2 YFSETQ. The CDR3 sequence is 16 residues long. The CDR3 DNA is TGCGCCAGCAGCTTGGTCACTAGCGGTATCTCCTACGAGCAGTACTTC. Amino acids: CASSLVTSGISYEQYF.

This rearrangement joins TRBV28 to TRBJ1-3; no reliable D call. The germline V gene encodes CDR1 MDHEN and CDR2 SYDVKM. Trimming pared 4 bases from V and 5 bases from J, leaving 6 bases between. The CDR3 has 12 amino acids. The CDR3 DNA reads TGTGCCAGCAGTTCCTGGAGAAACACCATATATTTT. Its translation is CASSSWRNTIYF.

V gene TRBV29-1 combines with J gene TRBJ1-2, with D unresolved. Germline CDR1 and CDR2: SQVTM and ANQGSEA. Trimming shortened V by 6 bases and J by 11 bases, and 19 bases separated the two germline ends. The CDR3 runs to 12 residues. CDR3 DNA: TGCAGCGTAGTAGCGGGAGGGCCGGATTACACCTTC. As protein: CSVVAGGPDYTF.

This clonotype was found a few times. In nucleotides, the CDR3 is TGTGCCAGCAGCTGGAGGGGGGCCAACGTCCTGACTTTC. It codes for CASSWRGANVLTF. The V gene is TRBV7-2, the J gene TRBJ2-6, with a tentative D call TRBD2 (5 bases). CDR1 is SGHTA and CDR2 is FQGNSA in the germline V gene. CDR3 length equals 13 residues. V lost 4 bases and J lost 4, with 5 bases in between. The entire variable domain, with the rest obtained from reference TRBV7-2 and TRBJ2-6, is as follows: GAGVSQSPSNKVTEKGKDVELRCDPISGHTALYWYRQSLGQGLEFLIYFQGNSAPDKSGLPSDRFSAERTGGSVSTLTIQRTQQEDSAVYLCASSWRGANVLTFGAGSRLTVL.

The chain combines TRBV19 with TRBJ2-7, with D perhaps TRBD2 (5 bases). This CDR3 is built from 12 residues. The V gene lost 10 bases and the J gene lost 3 bases, with 13 bases spanning the gap. Germline CDR1 is LNHDA and CDR2 is SQIVND (reference sequence). CDR3: CANRKGSYEQYF. In DNA, the CDR3 is TGTGCCAATAGAAAAGGGAGCTACGAGCAGTACTTC.

Many counts were recorded for this clonotype. This could be a read error, since a much larger clone is one nucleotide away. The J gene is TRBJ2-7, the V gene TRBV19; 7 bases are a match to TRBD1. The CDR3 sequence is 12 residues long. Looked up from germline, CDR1 is LNHDA and CDR2 is SQIVND (reference sequence). The CDR3 DNA sequence: TGTGCCAGTAAGACAGGGCGCGACGAGCTGTACTTC. As protein: CASKTGRDELYF.

This clonotype was counted at least ten times. The chain is built from TRBV5-1 and TRBJ2-1; 10 positions agree with TRBD2. CDR1 and CDR2 (germline): SGHRS, YFSETQ. V dropped 2 bases and J dropped 10; count of bases not matched to a gene: 15. The length of the CDR3 is 17 residues. The CDR3 nucleotides are TGCGCCAGCAGCTTCCTAACTAGCGGGACCGGGTTCGGGGAGCAGTTCTTC. Its translation: CASSFLTSGTGFGEQFF.

The table lists this clonotype with many counts. The gene calls are TRBV7-2 and TRBJ1-1, with 8 bases matching TRBD1. CDR1 SGHTA and CDR2 FQGNSA come from the germline V gene. The CDR3 loop spans 14 amino acids. J lost 5 bases, V lost 2 bases, and 4 bases had no gene match. For the CDR3, the DNA is TGTGCCAGCAGCTTAAAGACAGGGGAAACTGAAGCTTTCTTT. It translates to CASSLKTGETEAFF. The entire variable domain, with the rest obtained from reference TRBV7-2 and TRBJ1-1, is as follows: GAGVSQSPSNKVTEKGKDVELRCDPISGHTALYWYRQSLGQGLEFLIYFQGNSAPDKSGLPSDRFSAERTGGSVSTLTIQRTQQEDSAVYLCASSLKTGETEAFFGQGTRLTVV.

The rearrangement joins TRBV7-3 to TRBJ2-3, with a weak D call TRBD2 (5 bases). The germline gives CDR1 SGHTA, CDR2 FQGTGA. Trimming removed 3 bases at V and 2 bases at J, with 6 bases between. The CDR3 consists of 13 residues. The CDR3 sequence is CASSFDYTDTQYF. The CDR3 bases are TGTGCCAGCAGCTTCGACTACACAGATACGCAGTATTTT.

This clonotype was found many times. The genes are TRBV5-4 and TRBJ2-7; 13 positions agree with TRBD2. From germline, CDR1 is SGHNT and CDR2 YYREEE (reference sequence). CDR3 length: 17 amino acids. V was pared by 2 bases and J by 1 base, with 6 bases of the junction left unmatched. CDR3 bases: TGTGCCAGCAGCTTTGCTACTAGCGGGAGGGGATCCTACGAGCAGTACTTC. Residues: CASSFATSGRGSYEQYF.

This clonotype showed up many times. The chain joins TRBV10-3 to TRBJ1-2; TRBD1 aligns across 7 bases. The CDR3 spans 13 residues. V shed 4 bases and J 8 bases; nucleotides not matched to a gene: 7. CDR1 and CDR2 (germline): ENHRY, SYGVKD. CDR3 region: CAISVSDREGYTF. The CDR3 DNA reads TGTGCCATCAGTGTATCCGACAGGGAAGGCTACACCTTC.

There are many counts of this clonotype. The chain is built from TRBV18 and TRBJ2-5, with D perhaps matching TRBD2 (5 bases). Looked up from germline, CDR1 is KGHSH and CDR2 is LQKENI. The length of the CDR3 is 13 residues. With 2 bases removed from V and 4 bases from J, the gap between germline ends came to 8 bases. The CDR3 region has the DNA TGTGCCAGCTCACCAACTAGGACAGAGACCCAGTACTTC. This translates into CASSPTRTETQYF.

The chain uses TRBV10-1 and TRBJ2-7; no clear D gene. This CDR3 region has 14 residues. V dropped 5 bases and J dropped 5 bases, with 16 bases sitting between them. CDR1 and CDR2 from the germline V gene are WNHNN and SYGVQD (reference sequence). Here the CDR3 reads CASSPDPILHEQYF. The CDR3 nucleotides are TGCGCCAGCAGTCCTGACCCCATACTACACGAGCAGTACTTC.

In this sample, this clonotype turned up many times. The V call is TRBV7-3, the J call TRBJ2-1; 12 bases map to TRBD2. CDR1 and CDR2 (germline): SGHTA, FQGTGA. The CDR3 is 15 amino acids. After removal of 5 bases from V and 9 bases from J, the junction contained 8 bases not matched to a gene. Here the CDR3 reads CASSVLAGGPGEQFF. The CDR3 nucleotides are TGTGCCAGCAGCGTACTAGCGGGAGGTCCCGGTGAGCAGTTCTTC.

This clonotype was seen a handful of times. This clone may be a read error of a much larger clone one base away. The V gene is TRBV2, the J gene TRBJ1-1; no firm D call. The CDR3 is 14 amino acids. Trimming stripped 4 bases from V and 4 bases from J, with 13 bases between. Germline-derived CDR1 and CDR2 are SNHLY and FYNNEI. The CDR3 sequence: CASSGSLRGTEAFF. The CDR3 DNA reads TGTGCCAGCAGTGGGTCCCTCCGGGGCACTGAAGCTTTCTTT.